This passage covers 16 T cell receptor beta chains from one sample sequenced in a study of low-dose radiotherapy and immunotherapy resistance in tumors. Covering alpha and beta chains, TRAV- and TRBV-specific primers were used for the first-strand cDNA. For amplifying TCRs, the PCR ran for 15 to 20 cycles with Phusion, which was used together with a constant-region primer and the adapter on the V primers. TCRdb reprocessed the reads with MiXCR, giving one entry per CDR3 protein. The sample has 65,000 to 100,000 distinct CDR3 sequences; roughly a sixth are singletons. Time point indicated: before trial treatment. Specimen: PBMCs, collected before treatment. The receptor source for this set is a male donor with prostate cancer.

For this clonotype: This likely reflects a read error, since a far larger clone is one base away. V usage is TRBV6-2 or TRBV6-3 and J usage is TRBJ1-1; 8 positions match TRBD1. The junction had 24 bases not matched to a gene; V was cut back by 7 bases and J by 5 bases. The CDR3 length is 19 residues. Germline lookup yields CDR1 MNHEY and CDR2 SVGEGT. CDR3: CASKELAGGQSLRGTEAFF. The CDR3 DNA reads as TGTGCCAGCAAGGAGTTAGCAGGGGGCCAATCTCTACGGGGTACTGAAGCTTTCTTT.

This clonotype was observed many times. The rearrangement joins TRBV29-1 to TRBJ2-1; 7 positions match TRBD1. The CDR3 has 14 amino acids. Germline assignment: CDR1 SQVTM and CDR2 ANQGSEA. With V trimmed by 7 bases and J by 2 bases, 8 bases remained unmatched. The CDR3 here is CSGGQDRTYNEQFF. DNA of the CDR3: TGCAGCGGTGGACAGGATCGAACCTACAATGAGCAGTTCTTC.

At least ten counts were recorded for this clonotype. V and J are TRBV11-2 and TRBJ1-1, with D unclear. CDR3 size: 16 residues. Trimming removed 0 bases from V and 0 bases from J, with 11 bases in between. The V gene's germline CDR1 is SGHAT and CDR2 FQNNGV. The CDR3 reads CASSLDRTKMNTEAFF. The CDR3 coding sequence is TGTGCCAGCAGCTTAGATCGTACGAAAATGAACACTGAAGCTTTCTTT.

This clonotype was counted at least ten times. J is TRBJ2-6 and V is TRBV5-1; TRBD1 aligns across 8 bases. From germline, CDR1 is SGHRS and CDR2 YFSETQ. V lost 4 bases and J lost 2; bases outside the gene matches: 8. This CDR3 is 17 amino acids long. DNA of the CDR3: TGCGCCAGCAGCCCCCAGACAGGGGTGACTGGGGCCAACGTCCTGACTTTC. The encoded protein is CASSPQTGVTGANVLTF.

This clonotype showed up many times. V usage is TRBV5-1 and J usage is TRBJ2-7; 10 bases align to TRBD2. Germline-derived CDR1 and CDR2 are SGHRS and YFSETQ. The CDR3 has 15 amino acids. V dropped 4 bases and J dropped 5; count of bases not matched to a gene: 9. In nucleotides, the CDR3 is TGCGCCAGCAGCCAGCGAGGAGCGGGGGGGGACGAGCAGTACTTC. This sequence encodes CASSQRGAGGDEQYF.

This clonotype appeared many times. CDR3 in DNA: TGTGCCAGCAGGGCGGAGATCTCTGGAAACACCATATATTTT. As protein: CASRAEISGNTIYF. The chain joins TRBV2 to TRBJ1-3; D ambiguous. The germline V gene has CDR1 SNHLY and CDR2 FYNNEI. This CDR3 region has 14 residues. V lost 6 bases and J 0 bases, leaving 9 bases between the germline ends.

V gene TRBV19 combines with J gene TRBJ1-1; D is possibly TRBD1 (5 bases). Germline V lookup: CDR1 LNHDA, CDR2 SQIVND (reference sequence). Trimming pared 3 bases from V and 1 base from J, leaving 15 bases between. This CDR3 is 16 amino acids long. CDR3: CASSMGRAPRNTEAFF. In nucleotides, the CDR3 is TGTGCCAGTAGTATGGGCAGGGCGCCTCGGAACACTGAAGCTTTCTTT.

As for this clonotype: A far larger clone is a single base away, which makes a read error likely. The V and J genes are TRBV20-1 and TRBJ2-1; D is undetermined. The CDR3 has 12 amino acids. V was trimmed by 6 bases and J by 10 bases, leaving 16 bases between them. CDR1 DFQATT and CDR2 SNEGSKA come from the germline V gene (reference sequence). CDR3 in DNA: TGCAGTGCCAACGGCCCAACCTACGAGCAGTTCTTC. This sequence encodes CSANGPTYEQFF.

This clonotype came up many times. This chain joins TRBV11-3 and TRBJ2-2; D possibly corresponds to TRBD1 (6 bases). This CDR3 has 16 amino acids. V was cut by 5 bases and J by 6 bases, with 19 bases left in between. Germline V gives CDR1 SGHNT, CDR2 YENEEA. CDR3 amino acids: CASSPNRAGSPGELFF. In DNA, the CDR3 is TGTGCCAGCAGCCCAAACAGGGCTGGGTCACCCGGGGAGCTGTTTTTT.

This clonotype was observed many times. The V gene is TRBV13, the J gene TRBJ2-7; TRBD2 matches at 7 bases. V lost 2 bases and J lost 5; bases outside the gene matches: 6. This CDR3 has 14 residues. Germline CDR1 PRHDT, CDR2 FYEKMQ (reference sequence). CDR3 amino acids: CASSLPGGGDEQYF. CDR3 nucleotides: TGTGCCAGCAGCTTACCGGGCGGGGGTGACGAGCAGTACTTC.

This clonotype was detected only a few times. This chain uses TRBV28 with TRBJ2-1; D may correspond to TRBD1 or TRBD2 (5 bases each). The CDR3 covers 16 residues. CDR1 and CDR2 from the germline V gene are MDHEN and SYDVKM. Trimming shortened V by 5 bases and J by 2 bases, and 16 bases separated the two germline ends. CDR3 residues: CASSPLGVDTYNEQFF. CDR3 in DNA: TGTGCCAGCAGTCCGCTCGGGGTGGACACCTACAATGAGCAGTTCTTC.

The chain joins TRBV19 to TRBJ1-3; D is unclear. CDR1 LNHDA and CDR2 SQIVND come from the germline V gene (reference sequence). V was trimmed by 6 bases and J by 3 bases, leaving 9 bases between them. This CDR3 region has 13 residues. For the CDR3, the DNA is TGTGCCAGTAGCGAACACAGTGGAAACACCATATATTTT. Translated: CASSEHSGNTIYF. The whole variable domain, filled in from reference TRBV19 and TRBJ1-3, reads DGGITQSPKYLFRKEGQNVTLSCEQNLNHDAMYWYRQDPGQGLRLIYYSQIVNDFQKGDIAEGYSVSREKKESFPLTVTSAQKNPTAFYLCASSEHSGNTIYFGEGSWLTVV.

This clonotype was found many times. The chain joins TRBV4-2 to TRBJ2-3; D may be TRBD2 (7 bases). CDR1 LGHNA and CDR2 YNFKEQ come from the germline V gene. V dropped 0 bases and J dropped 3 bases, with 16 bases sitting between them. The CDR3 runs 17 residues. This chain's CDR3 is CASSQDNTGGQTDTQYF. CDR3 nucleotide sequence: TGTGCCAGCAGCCAAGATAATACGGGGGGCCAGACAGATACGCAGTATTTT.

This clonotype was found a few times. A far larger clone is just one base off, so this is likely a read error. The chain recombines TRBV6-1 with TRBJ1-1; a possible D gene is TRBD1 (5 bases). This CDR3 region has 16 residues. Germline V gene lookup returns CDR1 MNHNS and CDR2 SASEGT. Trimming took 6 bases from V and 5 from J, leaving 22 bases between them. Here the CDR3 DNA reads TGTGCCAGCAGGAGGGGATTCGGGACTCAGGGAACTGAAGCTTTCTTT. It encodes CASRRGFGTQGTEAFF.

Many counts were recorded for this clonotype. V gene TRBV15 combines with J gene TRBJ2-7; 7 positions match TRBD2. V was clipped by 6 bases and J by 2 bases; unmatched bases: 7. This CDR3 contains 14 residues. The germline gives CDR1 LNHNV, CDR2 YYDKDF (reference sequence). CDR3 protein: CATRSGTSAYEQYF. The CDR3 nucleotides are TGTGCCACCAGGAGCGGGACCTCCGCCTACGAGCAGTACTTC.

This clonotype was recorded once. The V call is TRBV3-1, the J call TRBJ2-1; TRBD2 matches at 8 bases. The CDR3 is 16 amino acids. V trimming: 1 base; J trimming: 1 base; junction bases outside the gene matches: 3. Germline V lookup: CDR1 LGHDT, CDR2 YNNKEL (reference sequence). The CDR3 DNA follows: TGTGCCAGCAGCCAAGCGGCTAGCGGGTCCTACAATGAGCAGTTCTTC. It codes for CASSQAASGSYNEQFF.